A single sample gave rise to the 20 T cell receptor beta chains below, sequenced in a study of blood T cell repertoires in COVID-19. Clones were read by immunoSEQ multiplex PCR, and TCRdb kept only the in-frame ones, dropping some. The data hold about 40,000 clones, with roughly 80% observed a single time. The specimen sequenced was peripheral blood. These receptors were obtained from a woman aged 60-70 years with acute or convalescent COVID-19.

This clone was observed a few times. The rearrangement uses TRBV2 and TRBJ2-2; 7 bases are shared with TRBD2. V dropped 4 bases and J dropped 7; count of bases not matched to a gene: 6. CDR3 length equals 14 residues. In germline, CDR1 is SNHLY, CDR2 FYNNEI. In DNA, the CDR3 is TGTGCCAGCAGTGGGGAGGGGCAGGTCGGGGAGCTGTTTTTT. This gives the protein CASSGEGQVGELFF.

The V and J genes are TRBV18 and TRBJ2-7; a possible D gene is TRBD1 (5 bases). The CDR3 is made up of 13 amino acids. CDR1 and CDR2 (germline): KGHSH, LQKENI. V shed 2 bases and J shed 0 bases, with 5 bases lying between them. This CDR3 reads CASSPDSSYEQYF. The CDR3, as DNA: TGTGCCAGCTCACCAGACAGCTCCTACGAGCAGTACTTC.

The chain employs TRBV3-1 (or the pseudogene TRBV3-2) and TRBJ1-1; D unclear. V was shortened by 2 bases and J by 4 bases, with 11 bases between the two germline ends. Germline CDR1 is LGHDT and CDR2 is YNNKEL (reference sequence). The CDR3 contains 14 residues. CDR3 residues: CASSQLPRGTEAFF. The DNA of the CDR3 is TGTGCCAGCAGCCAATTACCGCGCGGCACTGAAGCTTTCTTT.

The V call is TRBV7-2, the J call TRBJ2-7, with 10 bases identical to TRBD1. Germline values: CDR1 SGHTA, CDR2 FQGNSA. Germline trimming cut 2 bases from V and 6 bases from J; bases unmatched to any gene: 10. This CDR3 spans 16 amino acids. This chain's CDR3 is CASSLLALGQGVEQYF. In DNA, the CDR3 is TGTGCCAGCAGCTTACTGGCCCTCGGACAGGGGGTCGAGCAGTACTTC.

This CDR3 reads CATSDPGTAQGGELFF. As DNA, the CDR3 is TGTGCCACCAGTGATCCTGGGACAGCGCAAGGAGGGGAGCTGTTTTTT. The V call is TRBV24-1, the J call TRBJ2-2; 7 bases fit TRBD1. There are 16 residues in the CDR3. CDR1 and CDR2 from the germline V gene are KGHDR and SFDVKD. V lost 3 bases and J lost 8; bases outside the gene matches: 11.

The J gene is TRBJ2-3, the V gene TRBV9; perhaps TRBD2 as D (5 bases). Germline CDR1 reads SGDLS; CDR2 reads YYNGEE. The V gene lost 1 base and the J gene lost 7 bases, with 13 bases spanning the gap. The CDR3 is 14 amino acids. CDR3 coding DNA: TGTGCCAGCAGCGTAATGGACTCGCAAAATACGCAGTATTTT. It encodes CASSVMDSQNTQYF.

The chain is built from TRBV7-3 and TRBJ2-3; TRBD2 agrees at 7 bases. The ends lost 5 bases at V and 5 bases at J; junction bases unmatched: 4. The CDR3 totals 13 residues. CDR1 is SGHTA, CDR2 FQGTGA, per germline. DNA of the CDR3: TGTGCCAGCAGCCGCGGGGGTGGAGATACGCAGTATTTT. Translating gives CASSRGGGDTQYF.

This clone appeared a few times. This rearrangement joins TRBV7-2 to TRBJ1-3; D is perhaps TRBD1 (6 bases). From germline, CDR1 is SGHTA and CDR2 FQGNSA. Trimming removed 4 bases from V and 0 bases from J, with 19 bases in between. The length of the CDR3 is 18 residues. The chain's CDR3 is CASSWVPQGFDSGNTIYF. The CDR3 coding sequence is TGTGCCAGCAGCTGGGTCCCTCAGGGGTTTGACTCTGGAAACACCATATATTTT.

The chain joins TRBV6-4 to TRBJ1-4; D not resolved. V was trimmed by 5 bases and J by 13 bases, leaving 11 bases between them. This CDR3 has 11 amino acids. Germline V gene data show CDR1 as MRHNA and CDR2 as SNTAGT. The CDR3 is CASSPFEGLFF. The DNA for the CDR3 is TGTGCCAGCAGTCCGTTCGAGGGACTGTTTTTT.

CDR3 in amino acids: CASSKDRGTQHF. In nucleotides, the CDR3 is TGTGCCAGCAGCAAAGACAGGGGAACCCAGCATTTT. The gene calls are TRBV13 and TRBJ1-5; 8 positions match TRBD1. This CDR3 region has 12 residues. From germline, CDR1 is PRHDT and CDR2 FYEKMQ (reference sequence). The ends lost 5 bases at V and 11 bases at J; junction bases unmatched: 5.

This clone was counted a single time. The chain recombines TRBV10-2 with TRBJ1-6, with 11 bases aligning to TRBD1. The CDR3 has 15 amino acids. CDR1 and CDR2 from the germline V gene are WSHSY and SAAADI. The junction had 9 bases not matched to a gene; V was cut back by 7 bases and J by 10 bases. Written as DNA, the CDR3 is TGCGCCAGCACTCACGCTGGGACAGGGGGATCACCCCTCCACTTT. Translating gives CASTHAGTGGSPLHF.

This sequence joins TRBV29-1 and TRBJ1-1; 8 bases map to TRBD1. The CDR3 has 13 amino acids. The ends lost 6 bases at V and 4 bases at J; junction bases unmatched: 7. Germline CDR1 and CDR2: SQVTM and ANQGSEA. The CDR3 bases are TGCAGCGTCGATACTACAGGGGGCACTGAAGCTTTCTTT. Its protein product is CSVDTTGGTEAFF.

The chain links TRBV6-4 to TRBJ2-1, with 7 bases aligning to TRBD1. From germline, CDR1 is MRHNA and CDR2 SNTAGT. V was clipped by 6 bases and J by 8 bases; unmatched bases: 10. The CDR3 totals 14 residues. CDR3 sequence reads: CASSPTGTVDEQFF. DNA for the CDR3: TGTGCCAGCAGCCCGACAGGGACGGTGGATGAGCAGTTCTTC.

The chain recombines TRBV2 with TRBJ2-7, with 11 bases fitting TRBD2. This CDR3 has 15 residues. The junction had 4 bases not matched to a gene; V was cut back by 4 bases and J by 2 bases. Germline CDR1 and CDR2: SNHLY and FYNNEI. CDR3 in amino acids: CASSALAGGTYEQYF. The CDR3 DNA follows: TGTGCCAGCAGTGCTCTAGCGGGAGGCACCTACGAGCAGTACTTC.

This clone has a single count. The CDR3 protein is CASRLATKNIQYF. CDR3 nucleotides: TGTGCCAGCAGGCTAGCGACCAAAAACATTCAGTACTTC. The V call is TRBV6-5, the J call TRBJ2-4; a possible D gene is TRBD2 (6 bases). CDR1 is MNHEY, CDR2 SVGAGI, per germline. The CDR3 spans 13 residues. V was cut by 6 bases and J by 2 bases, with 8 bases left in between.

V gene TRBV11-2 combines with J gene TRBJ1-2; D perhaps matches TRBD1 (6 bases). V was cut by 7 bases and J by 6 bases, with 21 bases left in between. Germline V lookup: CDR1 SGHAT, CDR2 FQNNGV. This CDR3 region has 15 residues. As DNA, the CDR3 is TGTGCCAGCACCCCAGGAACAGGGTCTATCGATGGCTACACCTTC. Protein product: CASTPGTGSIDGYTF.

The CDR3 region has the DNA TGTGCCAGCAGCCCCAGCAGCAGGGGTGGGGCAGATACGCAGTATTTT. This translates into CASSPSSRGGADTQYF. The J gene is TRBJ2-3, the V gene TRBV9, with D maybe TRBD1 (6 bases). V was trimmed by 4 bases and J by 4 bases, leaving 19 bases between them. There are 16 residues in the CDR3. The germline CDR1 and CDR2 sequences are SGDLS and YYNGEE. The full variable domain, completed using reference TRBV9 and TRBJ2-3, is DSGVTQTPKHLITATGQRVTLRCSPRSGDLSVYWYQQSLDQGLQFLIQYYNGEERAKGNILERFSAQQFPDLHSELNLSSLELGDSALYFCASSPSSRGGADTQYFGPGTRLTVL.

DNA for the CDR3: TGTGCCAGCAGTGAAACCCCGGGACAGGAGAGAAGTTCACCCCTCCACTTT. It encodes CASSETPGQERSSPLHF. The chain uses TRBV2 and TRBJ1-6; 8 bases fit TRBD1. The junction had 12 bases not matched to a gene; V was cut back by 2 bases and J by 9 bases. The germline V gene encodes CDR1 SNHLY and CDR2 FYNNEI. The CDR3 has 17 amino acids.

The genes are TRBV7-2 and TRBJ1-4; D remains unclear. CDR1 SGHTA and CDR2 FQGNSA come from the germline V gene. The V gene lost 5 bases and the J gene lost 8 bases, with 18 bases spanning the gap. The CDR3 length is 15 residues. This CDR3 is CASSQAQTKAEKLFF. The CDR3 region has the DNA TGTGCCAGCAGCCAGGCACAGACCAAGGCGGAAAAACTGTTTTTT.

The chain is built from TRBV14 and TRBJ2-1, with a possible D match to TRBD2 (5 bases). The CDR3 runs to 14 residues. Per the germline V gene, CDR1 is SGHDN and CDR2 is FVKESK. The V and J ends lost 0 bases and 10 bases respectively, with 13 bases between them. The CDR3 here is CASSQDLGLIEQFF. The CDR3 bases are TGTGCCAGCAGCCAAGATCTTGGACTTATAGAGCAGTTCTTC.